This paragraph reports one T cell receptor (beta chain). The data were taken from a study of T cells in Graves' hyperthyroidism and ophthalmopathy. Across the study: Peripheral blood collection took place at initial diagnosis, before any treatment.

Researchers amplified the TCR beta CDR3 regions from RNA transcripts. The study used the HTBI primer set for a first-round RT-PCR of the TCR CDR3. Using its own MiXCR run on the multiplex PCR reads, TCRdb lists one record per CDR3 protein. The table records about 380,000 distinct CDR3 sequences, roughly 20% of them present only once. The source is a man aged 18 to 30 with Graves' ophthalmopathy. The sequencing sample was made of blood.

CDR3 nucleotide sequence: TGCGCCAGCAGCTTGCCCGGGACAGGGGGCGACGAGCAGTACTTC. Translated, it gives CASSLPGTGGDEQYF. The chain has TRBV5-1 and TRBJ2-7, with 12 positions matching TRBD1. CDR1 SGHRS and CDR2 YFSETQ come from the germline V gene. CDR3 size: 15 residues. V lost 1 base, J lost 5 bases, and 4 bases stayed unmatched.